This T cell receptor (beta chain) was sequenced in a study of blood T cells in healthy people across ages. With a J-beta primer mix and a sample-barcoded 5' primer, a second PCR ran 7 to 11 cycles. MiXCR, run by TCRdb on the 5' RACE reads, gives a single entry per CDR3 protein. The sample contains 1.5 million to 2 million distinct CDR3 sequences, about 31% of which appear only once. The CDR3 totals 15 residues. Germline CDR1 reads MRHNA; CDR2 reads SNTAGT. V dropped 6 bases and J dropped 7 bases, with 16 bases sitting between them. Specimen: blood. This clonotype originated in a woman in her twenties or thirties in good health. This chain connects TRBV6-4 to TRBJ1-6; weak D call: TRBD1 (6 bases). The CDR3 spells CASRVGPGVNSPLHF. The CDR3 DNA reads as TGTGCCAGCAGAGTCGGGCCAGGGGTGAATTCACCCCTCCACTTT.